Sequencing of this TCR beta chain was carried out in a study of graft-versus-host responses after intestinal transplantation. Study at large: Each patient got anti-thymocyte globulin induction, then tacrolimus and steroids for roughly 3 years.

The CDR3 loop spans 17 amino acids. V dropped 2 bases and J dropped 4; count of bases not matched to a gene: 11. CDR1 is MGHRA and CDR2 is YSYEKL in the germline V gene. As for this clone: Its target is not known.

Whole-study findings and limits: Allografts of patients with graft-donor T cell macrochimerism showed high graft-versus-host to host-versus-graft clone ratios.

Generated by immunoSEQ multiplex PCR, the TCRdb table keeps only in-frame clones and is missing some. The table shows more than 80,000 clones, with roughly 80% occurring only once. Here the sequenced sample was unstimulated CD8+ T cells sorted from spleen or lymph node cells, taken before intestinal transplant. This TCR was sampled from a human donor who received an intestinal transplant. The J gene is TRBJ2-5, the V gene TRBV4-1, with 9 bases fitting TRBD2. CDR3 sequence: CASSQTHTGLASETQYF. CDR3 DNA: TGCGCCAGCAGCCAAACGCACACGGGACTAGCTTCAGAGACCCAGTACTTC.